This TCR beta chain stems from a study of post-analysis software for immune sequencing data. Study-level background: Patients had relapsing-remitting, secondary progressive or progressive-relapsing multiple sclerosis; some lacked subtype.

Tagging with unique molecular identifiers was a feature of the TCR beta cDNA libraries. Hundreds of thousands of cDNA molecules were obtained from roughly 0.93 to 9.6 million T cells. MiXCR, applied by TCRdb to the PCR reads, yields one record per CDR3 protein. The table lists roughly 400,000 distinct CDR3 sequences, less than 40% of them singletons. Notes on this clonotype: As yet, its antigen is unknown.

This CDR3 comprises 15 residues. Germline V gene lookup returns CDR1 SGHRS and CDR2 YFSETQ. V lost 2 bases and J lost 4, with 13 bases in between. Regarding the study as a whole: Multiple sclerosis patients showed significantly lower normalized Chao1 diversity than controls did. Included in a set of about 5 TRBV segments more frequent in patients than controls were TRBV5-6, TRBV5-1 and TRBV20-1. When the samples were clustered directly with F measure, those that had been prepared in the same batch showed strong co-clustering.

The sample comprised blood. This sequence was found in a girl between 2 and 10 years old with multiple sclerosis. The chain links TRBV5-1 to TRBJ2-1, with D maybe TRBD2 (7 bases). CDR3 nucleotides: TGCGCCAGCAGCTTCCGAGCGGGGACATACAATGAGCAGTTCTTC. Translation: CASSFRAGTYNEQFF.